This T cell receptor beta chain appears in the sequencing data of a study of cytomegalovirus exposure and HLA in healthy donors. PCR used 60 Vbeta primers and 13 Jbeta primers. Sequenced by immunoSEQ multiplex PCR; TCRdb stores in-frame clones only, minus some. The sample records about 35,000 clones, approximately 76% being singletons. The length of the CDR3 is 15 residues. CDR1 and CDR2 (germline): LNHDA, SQIVND (reference sequence). Trimming cost V 5 bases and J 3 bases, with 15 bases left between them. This clone has just a few counts. The chain uses TRBV19 and TRBJ2-3; possibly TRBD2 for D (7 bases). The TCR originated in a woman younger than 45 in good health and CMV-seropositive. Sequenced material: PBMCs. The chain's CDR3 is CASSLNGGPTDTQYF. In nucleotides, the CDR3 is TGTGCCAGTAGTCTTAACGGGGGGCCGACAGATACGCAGTATTTT.